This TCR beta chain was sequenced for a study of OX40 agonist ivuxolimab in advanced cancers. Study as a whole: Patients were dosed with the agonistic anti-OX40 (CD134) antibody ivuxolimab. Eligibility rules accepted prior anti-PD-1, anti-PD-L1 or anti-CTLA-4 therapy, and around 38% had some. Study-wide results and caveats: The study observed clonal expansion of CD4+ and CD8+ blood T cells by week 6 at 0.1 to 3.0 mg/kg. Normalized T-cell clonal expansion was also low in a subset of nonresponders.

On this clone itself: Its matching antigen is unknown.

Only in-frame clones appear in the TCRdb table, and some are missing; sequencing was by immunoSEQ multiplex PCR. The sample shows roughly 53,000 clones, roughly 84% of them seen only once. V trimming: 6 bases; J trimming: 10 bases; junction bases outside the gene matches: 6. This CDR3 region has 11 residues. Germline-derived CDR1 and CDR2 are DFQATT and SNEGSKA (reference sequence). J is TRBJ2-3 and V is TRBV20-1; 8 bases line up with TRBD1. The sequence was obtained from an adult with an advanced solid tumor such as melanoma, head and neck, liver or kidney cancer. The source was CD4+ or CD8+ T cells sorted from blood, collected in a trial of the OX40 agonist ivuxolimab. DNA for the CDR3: TGCAGTGCCCCGGGACAGGTGTCGCAGTATTTT. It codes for CSAPGQVSQYF.